The source of this T cell receptor beta chain is a study of blood T cell repertoires in COVID-19. Background on the study: Sites in the United States, Italy and Spain provided acute and convalescent COVID-19 samples. In each case, the material was cDNA or gDNA derived from T cells, B-cell-depleted T cells, or PBMCs.

Per the authors' pipeline: Nucleated cell counts were estimated from reference gene primer amplification. Sequencing was performed with immunoSEQ multiplex PCR; in TCRdb, only in-frame clones are kept and a portion is missing. V and J calls and clone size are those listed in that table; D and trimming were worked out from the DNA. In the table there are some 350,000 clones, around 90% of which are singletons. Trimming cost V 5 bases and J 3 bases; bases outside gene matches: 12. In germline, CDR1 is SGHAT, CDR2 FQNNGV. The CDR3 consists of 16 residues. The clonotype comes from a human donor in a cohort sampled during active COVID-19. The V call is TRBV11-2, the J call TRBJ2-7; 8 bases match TRBD1. Sequencing was performed on peripheral blood. CDR3 region: CASSLQGAGGIYEQYF. CDR3 in DNA: TGTGCCAGCAGCCTTCAAGGGGCAGGGGGCATCTACGAGCAGTACTTC.